This entry is about one TCR beta chain. What it binds is unknown. The entry originates in a study of cytomegalovirus exposure and HLA in healthy donors. Study conclusions and caveats: In an earlier analysis, productive rearrangement rates for most beta V segments clustered near 87% or 30%. It was in a later analysis that TCR association rates were seen to vary by HLA locus, highest for DRB1 and lowest for HLA-C. Reportedly, TCR beta sequences accurately predicted HLA-A and HLA-B alleles in most subjects.

The PCR had 60 Vbeta and 13 Jbeta primers. Sequencing was performed with immunoSEQ multiplex PCR; in TCRdb, only in-frame clones are kept and a portion is missing. Among around 100,000 clones, 76% were seen once, and the ten largest hold 4%. This TCR was recovered from a woman aged 50 to 60 in good health and CMV-seropositive. What was sequenced was PBMCs.

The DNA of the CDR3 is TGCGCCAGCAGCCAAAACCTAGCGGGGGACTACAATGAGCAGTTCTTC. It is translated as CASSQNLAGDYNEQFF. The chain has TRBV4-1 and TRBJ2-1; 10 nucleotides agree with TRBD2. The germline V gene has CDR1 MGHRA and CDR2 YSYEKL. The trim removed 2 bases at V and 3 bases at J, leaving 4 bases unmatched. The CDR3 runs to 16 residues.